This T cell receptor (beta chain) was retrieved from a study of tumor and adjacent non-tumor tissue in lung cancer (dated by TCRdb to the late 2010s). Concerning the study at large: Of the cohort, more than ten patients had adenocarcinoma, 2 had squamous cell carcinoma and 1 had small cell lung cancer. Sequencing produced 130,000,000 or so productive TCRbeta reads in total, an average of about 4.17 million reads per sample. The approximately 15 enrolled patients, of whom approximately 10 were men and 5 were women, were aged about 30 to 80 years and were diagnosed with TNM stage I to III disease. Using bulk TCRbeta repertoires from under 18 lung cancer patients, the study set lung tumor tissue side by side with matched distant non-tumor lung tissue. Around 30 paired specimens, one tumor and one normal lung sample per patient, were profiled by TCRbeta CDR3 sequencing.

Beyond this particular receptor, the publication reports: The cohort had only approximately 15 patients, and the authors noted that larger samples and more detailed clinical data are needed. The sequencing platform is not named in the methods, and unique molecular identifiers are not mentioned. Significantly higher TCR diversity (inverse Simpson) was observed in tumor tissue than in normal lung tissue (around 450 vs 160, P = 0.0075, Mann-Whitney U test). The top 100 clones accounted for a significantly larger cumulative portion of the repertoire in normal lung than in tumor tissue. TCR diversity was significantly higher in younger patients, and higher tumor TCR diversity was associated with shorter overall and disease-free survival. Peripheral blood was not sequenced, so blood TCRbeta repertoires were not examined in the lung cancer patients of the study.

To note about this clonotype: Its antigen remains undetermined. No quality values exist for individual bases; no much larger clone is one base distant.

V and J lose 1 base and 0 bases, and a span of 22 bases separates them. The CDR3 starts with the cysteine, ends with the phenylalanine, and has 20 residues. The CDR3 DNA has 60 bases and is translated from base 1. Per the germline V gene, ENHRY is the CDR1 and SYGVKD is the CDR2. Library generation was performed with multiplex PCR. For sequencing, an Illumina HiSeq 2500 was employed. TCRbeta libraries were built by three rounds of nested PCR using primers (Table S4), following protocols modified from ARM-PCR. Before sequencing, PCR products in the 200-500 bp range were cut out of the gel and cleaned up using the QIAquick gel extraction kit. Processing in the source paper ran as follows. Trimmomatic was used to clean the reads, FLASH merged the cleaned reads into complete CDR3 sequences, and MiTCR assigned the sequences to V(D)J germline segments. VDJtools was used to compute clonal diversity as the inverse Simpson's index. In-frame sequences without a premature stop codon were defined as productive reads. The public sequencing data were trimmed at Q25 with fastp and processed into clonotypes with MiXCR by TCRdb, which kept only in-frame beta chains. Every entry covers one CDR3 protein and lists the most common genes and DNA from its rows. TCRdb's processing, not the authors' own work, is the source of the V and J calls. For this sample there are 70,000 to 90,000 distinct CDR3 sequences; under 80% appear just once. The ten top clones hold 10% to 15% of the sample.

RNA was extracted from bulk unsorted tissue and checked for quality with a NanoDrop ND-1000 and an Agilent 2100. The donors were newly diagnosed lung cancer patients admitted for thoracic surgery in China from August to November 2014 who had not received prior chemotherapy. Patients who had received previous radiotherapy or chemotherapy, or who had another concurrent cancer, were excluded from the study. Surgical tissue pieces of roughly 1-2.2 cm3 were preserved in RNAlater solution and were kept at -80 degrees C until use. Specimen: lung tumor tissue. This chain is built from TRBV10-3 and TRBJ2-1; the D element might be TRBD1 or TRBD2, as each aligns at 5 bases. The TCR was taken from a woman aged 45-65 years with non-small cell lung cancer. The CDR3 loop reads CAISEFVTPGPVSSYNEQFF. The nucleotide sequence is TGTGCCATCAGTGAGTTCGTCACCCCGGGACCAGTCAGCTCCTACAATGAGCAGTTCTTC.